One sample yielded the 17 T cell receptor beta chains listed below, sequenced in a study of T cells in Graves' hyperthyroidism and ophthalmopathy. TCR beta CDR3 regions were amplified from RNA transcripts. HTBI primers drove first-round RT-PCR of the TCR CDR3. One entry per CDR3 protein results from TCRdb running MiXCR on the multiplex PCR reads. The sample contains about 250,000 distinct CDR3 sequences, 24% of which appear only once. The sequencing sample was made of blood. The receptor set was obtained from a woman between 35 and 50 years old with Graves' ophthalmopathy.

The V gene is TRBV6-1, the J gene TRBJ2-4; D remains ambiguous. The CDR3 totals 13 residues. The V end lost 0 bases, the J end lost 3 bases, and 3 bases lay between the germline ends. CDR1 and CDR2 from the germline V gene are MNHNS and SASEGT. CDR3 protein: CASSEAGKNIQYF. In DNA, the CDR3 is TGTGCCAGCAGTGAAGCTGGCAAAAACATTCAGTACTTC.

The chain recombines TRBV20-1 with TRBJ1-2, with unresolved D. Germline-derived CDR1 and CDR2 are DFQATT and SNEGSKA (reference sequence). The CDR3 is made up of 11 amino acids. V lost 3 bases to trimming and J lost 9 bases, with 11 bases between them. CDR3 residues: CSASSRESYTF. The CDR3 nucleotides are TGCAGTGCTAGTAGCCGAGAGAGCTACACCTTC.

This clonotype was detected many times. The chain is built from TRBV7-8 and TRBJ2-7; the D is unclear. Germline V gene data show CDR1 as SGHVS and CDR2 as FQNEAQ. Between the trimmed V and J ends, which lost 0 bases and 2 bases, there was a span of 14 bases. The CDR3 runs 16 residues. The CDR3 loop is CASSLALGSLPYEQYF. The DNA for the CDR3 is TGTGCCAGCAGCTTAGCGCTTGGCAGCTTACCCTACGAGCAGTACTTC.

This clonotype was seen repeatedly, ten times or more. V usage is TRBV12-3 or TRBV12-4 and J usage is TRBJ2-7; 7 bases agree with TRBD2. The J segment lost 0 bases and the V segment lost 6 bases, leaving 8 bases of the junction unmatched. CDR3 length: 15 amino acids. The CDR3 DNA sequence: TGTGCCAGCAGCTCCCGCGGGAGCGGCTCCTACGAGCAGTACTTC. Residues: CASSSRGSGSYEQYF.

In its sample, this clonotype was seen many times. The V and J genes are TRBV5-1 and TRBJ2-7; weak D call: TRBD2 (6 bases). This CDR3 has 14 residues. The V gene lost 0 bases and the J gene lost 5 bases, with 12 bases spanning the gap. The germline gives CDR1 SGHRS, CDR2 YFSETQ. CDR3 DNA sequence: TGCGCCAGCAGCTTGGCACCCCCGGGGGACGAGCAGTACTTC. Translating gives CASSLAPPGDEQYF.

This chain links TRBV24-1 with TRBJ1-5; no definite D call. Germline assignment: CDR1 KGHDR and CDR2 SFDVKD. The CDR3 has 12 amino acids. Between the trimmed V and J ends, which lost 3 bases and 6 bases, there was a span of 5 bases. This CDR3 is CATSDGVQPQHF. CDR3 DNA sequence: TGTGCCACCAGTGATGGCGTTCAGCCCCAGCATTTT.

In its sample, this clonotype was seen many times. The rearrangement joins TRBV7-2 to TRBJ2-7; 11 bases are shared with TRBD2. Per the germline V gene, CDR1 is SGHTA and CDR2 is FQGNSA. V lost 5 bases to trimming and J lost 1 base; unmatched junction nucleotides: 10. This CDR3 has 17 amino acids. In DNA, the CDR3 is TGTGCCAGCAGCCACGGGACTAGCGGCCCGAATTCCTACGAGCAGTACTTC. Translated, it gives CASSHGTSGPNSYEQYF.

This clonotype was observed at least ten times. The rearrangement uses TRBV12-3 or TRBV12-4 and TRBJ2-5; 11 nucleotides match TRBD2. V lost 4 bases and J lost 5; bases outside the gene matches: 6. The CDR3 is 15 amino acids. In DNA form, the CDR3 reads TGTGCCAGCAGTTCAGTAGCGGGAGGGCGGGAGACCCAGTACTTC. It codes for CASSSVAGGRETQYF.

The V and J genes are TRBV12-3 or TRBV12-4 and TRBJ2-5, with 7 bases identical to TRBD1. V trimming: 1 base; J trimming: 0 bases; junction bases outside the gene matches: 2. The CDR3 has 15 amino acids. CDR3 nucleotide sequence: TGTGCCAGCAGTTTAGGGGGGACAGACCAAGAGACCCAGTACTTC. Its protein is CASSLGGTDQETQYF.

This clonotype came up a few times. The V and J genes are TRBV18 and TRBJ1-6; 9 bases line up with TRBD1. J lost 11 bases, V lost 6 bases, and 11 bases had no gene match. Per the germline V gene, CDR1 is KGHSH and CDR2 is LQKENI. The CDR3 extends over 15 amino acids. CDR3 residues: CASSPRQGEGPPLHF. The CDR3 region has the DNA TGTGCCAGCTCCCCCAGACAGGGGGAAGGTCCACCCCTCCACTTT.

Here the CDR3 DNA reads TGTGCCAGCAGGGGCCAGGACAACTCCTACGAGCAGTACTTC. It codes for CASRGQDNSYEQYF. J is TRBJ2-7 and V is TRBV12-3 or TRBV12-4, with TRBD1 as a possible D gene (5 bases). V lost 6 bases and J lost 0, with 12 bases in between. The CDR3 extends over 14 amino acids.

In this sample, this clonotype turned up many times. Given a much more abundant clone one base away, this may be a read error. Likely a read error: the CDR3 ends without its conserved phenylalanine or tryptophan. This chain joins TRBV12-5 and TRBJ1-5, with a tentative D call TRBD1 (6 bases). V lost 7 bases and J 6 bases, leaving 19 bases between the germline ends. The length of the CDR3 is 15 residues. Germline V gene lookup returns CDR1 LGHNT and CDR2 FRNRAP. Written as DNA, the CDR3 is TGTGCTAGTGCCCTGGGGGCAGGGGTGGGTCAGCCCCAGCATTCT. Protein: CASALGAGVGQPQHS.

The genes are TRBV4-2 and TRBJ2-7; a weak D match, TRBD2 (6 bases). The CDR3 sequence is 18 residues long. Germline CDR1 reads LGHNA; CDR2 reads YNFKEQ. With 2 bases removed from V and 0 bases from J, the gap between germline ends came to 20 bases. DNA for the CDR3: TGTGCCAGCAGCCAATCCGGGACTCCACTTAGGAGCTCCTACGAGCAGTACTTC. This codes for CASSQSGTPLRSSYEQYF.

The chain joins TRBV28 to TRBJ2-2; 11 bases align to TRBD1. Germline CDR1 is MDHEN and CDR2 is SYDVKM. The CDR3 totals 15 residues. The junction had 9 bases not matched to a gene; V was cut back by 8 bases and J by 7 bases. The DNA of the CDR3 is TGTGCCAGCGGGTCGGACAGGGGGCAAGGCGGGGAGCTGTTTTTT. Its translation: CASGSDRGQGGELFF.

This clonotype was counted at least ten times. The chain has TRBV24-1 and TRBJ1-2, with D possibly being TRBD1 (6 bases). This CDR3 spans 15 amino acids. V was cut by 4 bases and J by 5 bases, with 16 bases left in between. CDR1 KGHDR and CDR2 SFDVKD come from the germline V gene. The CDR3 region has the DNA TGTGCCACCAGTGAGAGGGACACCATGCGGTATGGCTACACCTTC. This codes for CATSERDTMRYGYTF.

This clonotype was detected only once. The J gene is TRBJ2-7, the V gene TRBV6-1; 7 positions agree with TRBD1. With V trimmed by 5 bases and J by 3 bases, 7 bases remained unmatched. The CDR3 is 14 residues long. Germline lookup yields CDR1 MNHNS and CDR2 SASEGT. CDR3 protein: CASSPQGDSYEQYF. CDR3 DNA sequence: TGTGCCAGCAGTCCCCAGGGGGATAGCTACGAGCAGTACTTC.

This clonotype was seen repeatedly, ten times or more. This rearrangement joins TRBV28 to TRBJ1-1; 9 bases align to TRBD1. Trimming removed 5 bases from V and 3 bases from J; junction bases left unmatched: 4. The germline gives CDR1 MDHEN, CDR2 SYDVKM. The CDR3 is 14 amino acids. As DNA, the CDR3 is TGTGCCAGCAGTAAGACAGGGGGGGACACTGAAGCTTTCTTT. Amino acids: CASSKTGGDTEAFF.